This entry describes one T cell receptor beta chain. Antigen: not known. The CDR3 contains 16 residues. V lost 3 bases, J lost 3 bases, and 5 bases stayed unmatched. Germline V CDR1 and CDR2: LNHNV, YYDKDF (reference sequence). PCR involved 60 Vbeta and 13 Jbeta primers. Using immunoSEQ multiplex PCR, the repertoire was profiled, and TCRdb retains in-frame clones only, with some absent. The sample carries 120,000 to 150,000 clones, roughly 80% recorded once. This cohort consisted of healthy bone marrow donors. These data originate in a study of cytomegalovirus exposure and HLA in healthy donors. Overall study findings and caveats: Later analysis reportedly placed an Asian-associated ancestry cluster below the roughly 700-donor mean in N-insertions. A missense DCLRE1C variant was associated with V- and J-gene trimming of TCR beta chains in a later analysis, and an independent cohort replicated the association. Certain indistinguishable V segments, among them TRBV6-2 and TRBV6-3, were excluded.

The origin of this receptor is a man in his forties or fifties in good health and CMV-seropositive. Sequencing was carried out using PBMCs. The V gene is TRBV15, the J gene TRBJ2-4; 10 nucleotides line up with TRBD2. The DNA for the CDR3 is TGTGCCACCAGCAGTATAGCGGGAGGCGGCAAAAACATTCAGTACTTC. Translation: CATSSIAGGGKNIQYF.